Sequencing of this T cell receptor (beta chain) was carried out in a study of blood T cell repertoires in COVID-19 (dated by TCRdb to the early 2020s). Regarding the study in general: Collaborator samples came from the United States, Italy and Spain and covered acute and convalescent phases of COVID-19. The samples were drawn from two sources: the first 160 participants of the ongoing ImmuneRACE study, and 1,000 to 1,500 subjects contributed by 6 global collaborators. The material from the prospective study consisted of cDNA or gDNA derived from T cells, B-cell-depleted T cells, or PBMCs. Where available, HLA class I and class II types were obtained from metadata supplied by the sample provider rather than from assay-based typing. The sample metadata nearly always contained a de-identified subject ID, COVID-19 status, age in years and sex. The repertoires were released in a freely available public database meant as a resource for research on the immune response to SARS-CoV-2. The dataset comprised deeply sampled blood TCRbeta repertoires from subjects exposed to, actively infected with, or recovered from COVID-19.

The immunoSEQ Assay, a bias-controlled multiplex PCR, was used to amplify TCRbeta CDR3 regions from genomic DNA. From the authors' description of their analysis: Nucleated cell counts per sample were estimated from amplification of reference gene primers within the assay. To quantify the absolute abundance of each unique TCRbeta CDR3 rearrangement, sequence reads were collapsed and filtered. For each sample, productive Simpson clonality was calculated as the square root of Simpson's diversity index across productive rearrangements. Held by TCRdb, this immuneACCESS table contains in-frame sequences only and omits some clones. Under half of the omission traces to an unresolved V gene where checked; the cause of the rest is unknown. V, J and clone size were drawn from that table, and D and trimming were deduced from the DNA. The sample profile shows roughly 100,000 clones; 80% to 95% of them were found once. The ten largest account for approximately 4.1% of the sample.

Clipping removes 8 bases from V and 5 bases from J, with 9 as the unmatched junction base count. CDR3 length: 15 amino acids, cysteine to phenylalanine. Solely the CDR3 DNA is kept, with 45 bases framed from the first base. Taken from the germline V gene, the CDR1 and CDR2 loops are MDHEN and SYDVKM. This clone was seen a handful of times. Its antigen is unknown. Qualities for individual bases were not recorded, and no much larger clone is one base off. The research as a whole found: The amount of clinical and demographic metadata varied by source and participant and was provided uncurated.

Each collaborating institution followed its own protocols to collect whole blood in K2EDTA tubes. For TCRbeta analysis, collaborators shipped samples as frozen whole blood, isolated PBMCs, or DNA extracted from either of those sample types. The sequencing sample was made of peripheral blood. This receptor was identified in a woman aged 45-60 years in a cohort sampled during active COVID-19. The V and J segments used are TRBV28 and TRBJ2-7, and 13 junctional nucleotides match TRBD2. The DNA reads as follows: TGTGCCAGCCATACCAGGACTAGCGGGAGACACGAGCAGTACTTC. This is translated as CASHTRTSGRHEQYF.